Listed here are 31 T cell receptor beta chains from one sample, sequenced in a study of T cells in Graves' hyperthyroidism and ophthalmopathy. The investigators amplified TCR beta CDR3 regions from RNA transcripts. HTBI primers drove first-round RT-PCR of the TCR CDR3. TCRdb reprocessed the multiplex PCR reads with MiXCR, giving one entry per CDR3 protein. The sample shows about 200,000 distinct CDR3 sequences, approximately 17% of them seen only once. Source material: blood. These receptors were obtained from a man aged 45-65 years with Graves' hyperthyroidism.

This clonotype was observed a few times. This chain uses TRBV4-2 with TRBJ2-7; D possibly uses TRBD1 or TRBD2 (5 bases each). Germline CDR1 and CDR2: LGHNA and YNFKEQ. CDR3 length: 17 residues. Trimming left V 0 bases short and J 1 base short, with 16 bases between. DNA of the CDR3: TGTGCCAGCAGCCAAGATCGGAGAGGGACGCCATCCTACGAGCAGTACTTC. Its protein is CASSQDRRGTPSYEQYF.

This clonotype was seen only a few times. This chain connects TRBV19 to TRBJ2-3; 13 nucleotides match TRBD2. From germline, CDR1 is LNHDA and CDR2 SQIVND (reference sequence). V lost 8 bases, J lost 4 bases, and 6 bases stayed unmatched. There are 15 residues in the CDR3. CDR3 sequence: CASSRGLAGADTQYF. The CDR3, as DNA: TGTGCCAGTTCCCGCGGACTAGCGGGAGCAGATACGCAGTATTTT.

The chain couples TRBV7-2 to TRBJ2-3, with D unresolved. Germline V gene lookup returns CDR1 SGHTA and CDR2 FQGNSA. Trimming took 5 bases from V and 2 from J, leaving 17 bases between them. The CDR3 has 16 amino acids. CDR3: CASSPAFRAATDTQYF. In DNA form, the CDR3 reads TGTGCCAGCAGCCCAGCCTTTCGCGCAGCCACAGATACGCAGTATTTT. The variable domain in full, with the rest retrieved from reference TRBV7-2 and TRBJ2-3, is GAGVSQSPSNKVTEKGKDVELRCDPISGHTALYWYRQSLGQGLEFLIYFQGNSAPDKSGLPSDRFSAERTGGSVSTLTIQRTQQEDSAVYLCASSPAFRAATDTQYFGPGTRLTVL.

The chain carries TRBV6-1 and TRBJ2-1; the D gene is possibly TRBD2 (6 bases). The V gene lost 7 bases and the J gene lost 4 bases, with 17 bases spanning the gap. From germline, CDR1 is MNHNS and CDR2 SASEGT. The CDR3 covers 15 residues. CDR3: CASKEGRGDYNEQFF. The DNA of the CDR3 is TGTGCCAGCAAGGAAGGGCGGGGTGATTACAATGAGCAGTTCTTC.

Concerning this clonotype: One junction end does not reproduce the germline sequence, and a read error may be involved. This sequence joins TRBV11-1 and TRBJ2-7, with a weak D call TRBD2 (5 bases). Germline CDR1 SGHAT, CDR2 FQDESV (reference sequence). The CDR3 is 14 amino acids. The CDR3 coding sequence is TGCGCCAGCAGCCAAGCGGACGGTTCCTACGAGCAGTACTTC. Translation gives CASSQADGSYEQYF.

The V and J genes are TRBV7-9 and TRBJ2-5; 10 positions agree with TRBD1. Germline CDR1 is SEHNR and CDR2 is FQNEAQ (reference sequence). Trimming took 5 bases from V and 1 from J; bases not matched to a gene: 7. The CDR3 covers 16 residues. The chain's CDR3 is CASSVADRGFQETQYF. CDR3 DNA: TGTGCCAGCAGCGTCGCGGACAGGGGGTTCCAAGAGACCCAGTACTTC.

This clonotype was observed many times. V usage is TRBV7-9 and J usage is TRBJ2-5; 10 bases match TRBD2. Germline CDR1 and CDR2: SEHNR and FQNEAQ (reference sequence). The CDR3 consists of 16 residues. J lost 4 bases, V lost 8 bases, and 13 bases had no gene match. CDR3 bases: TGTGCCAGCGATGGCGGGGGAGCGGGAGGGGGAGAGACCCAGTACTTC. It is translated as CASDGGGAGGGETQYF. Drawing the rest from reference TRBV7-9 and TRBJ2-5, the complete variable domain is DTGVSQNPRHKITKRGQNVTFRCDPISEHNRLYWYRQTLGQGPEFLTYFQNEAQLEKSRLLSDRFSAERPKGSFSTLEIQRTEQGDSAMYLCASDGGGAGGGETQYFGPGTRLLVL.

This clonotype was seen ten or more times. The chain carries TRBV20-1 and TRBJ2-7, with D possibly matching TRBD2 (6 bases). V was trimmed by 1 base and J by 2 bases, leaving 12 bases between them. This CDR3 contains 14 residues. CDR1 is DFQATT and CDR2 is SNEGSKA in the germline V gene (reference sequence). DNA for the CDR3: TGCAGTGCTAGAGGTGGGGGGAATCCCTACGAGCAGTACTTC. Translation: CSARGGGNPYEQYF.

The chain couples TRBV28 to TRBJ1-2; perhaps TRBD1 as D (6 bases). The V and J ends lost 5 bases and 5 bases respectively, with 15 bases between them. This CDR3 is 14 amino acids long. Germline values: CDR1 MDHEN, CDR2 SYDVKM. The CDR3 protein is CASSPLPRGYGYTF. CDR3 coding DNA: TGTGCCAGCAGTCCCCTCCCCAGGGGTTATGGCTACACCTTC.

The chain employs TRBV27 and TRBJ1-2; 8 bases map to TRBD1. Germline V gives CDR1 MNHEY, CDR2 SMNVEV (reference sequence). The CDR3 contains 13 residues. J was trimmed by 7 bases and V by 3 bases; bases with no gene match: 4. CDR3 nucleotide sequence: TGTGCCAGCAGTTTGGCGGGACAGGCTGGCTACACCTTC. Translated: CASSLAGQAGYTF.

This clonotype has a handful of counts. This chain connects TRBV4-3 to TRBJ1-2; D call uncertain. With 1 base removed from V and 3 bases from J, the gap between germline ends came to 9 bases. The CDR3 length is 14 residues. In germline, CDR1 is LGHNA, CDR2 YSLEER. This chain's CDR3 is CASSQGLGDYGYTF. CDR3 sequence (DNA): TGCGCCAGCAGCCAAGGTTTAGGCGACTATGGCTACACCTTC.

V is TRBV20-1 and J is TRBJ2-6, with a tentative D call TRBD2 (6 bases). In germline, CDR1 is DFQATT, CDR2 SNEGSKA (reference sequence). V gave up 3 bases and J gave up 8 bases, with 11 bases separating them. CDR3 length equals 13 residues. The CDR3 coding sequence is TGCAGTGCTAGTTTTGGGACTCCCAACGTCCTGACTTTC. Residues: CSASFGTPNVLTF.

In its sample, this clonotype was seen a few times. The chain has TRBV11-2 and TRBJ1-6; 9 nucleotides align to TRBD1. CDR3 length: 15 residues. Germline CDR1 reads SGHAT; CDR2 reads FQNNGV. V lost 1 base to trimming and J lost 8 bases; unmatched junction nucleotides: 3. The CDR3 DNA is TGTGCCAGCAGCTTAGTGGGGACAGGGTATTCACCCCTCCACTTT. Translation gives CASSLVGTGYSPLHF. The full variable domain, in which reference TRBV11-2 and TRBJ1-6 provide the parts outside the CDR3, is EAGVAQSPRYKIIEKRQSVAFWCNPISGHATLYWYQQILGQGPKLLIQFQNNGVVDDSQLPKDRFSAERLKGVDSTLKIQPAKLEDSAVYLCASSLVGTGYSPLHFGNGTRLTVT.

Ten or more counts support this clonotype. This rearrangement joins TRBV11-3 to TRBJ2-5; D is perhaps TRBD2 (6 bases). CDR3 length: 15 residues. Germline lookup yields CDR1 SGHNT and CDR2 YENEEA. Trimming pared 2 bases from V and 4 bases from J, leaving 14 bases between. The CDR3 nucleotides are TGTGCCAGCAGCTTATGGAGGGGCGCGGGAGAGACCCAGTACTTC. Translating it yields CASSLWRGAGETQYF.

This clonotype occurred many times. The rearrangement uses TRBV14 and TRBJ2-1, with TRBD1 as a possible D gene (6 bases). The germline gives CDR1 SGHDN, CDR2 FVKESK. This CDR3 spans 20 amino acids. V was trimmed by 0 bases and J by 0 bases, leaving 21 bases between them. This chain's CDR3 is CASSQDGRGSLRSSYNEQFF. CDR3 in DNA: TGTGCCAGCAGCCAAGACGGCAGGGGATCACTTCGGAGCTCCTACAATGAGCAGTTCTTC.

The chain uses TRBV12-3 or TRBV12-4 and TRBJ1-5; weak D call: TRBD1 (6 bases). The CDR3 runs 18 residues. Trimming removed 0 bases from V and 2 bases from J, with 17 bases in between. The CDR3 here is CASSLAWGRQVGNQPQHF. The DNA of the CDR3 is TGTGCCAGCAGTTTAGCGTGGGGAAGACAGGTCGGCAATCAGCCCCAGCATTTT.

The chain carries TRBV24-1 and TRBJ2-1; 10 bases are shared with TRBD2. This CDR3 has 15 amino acids. Germline values: CDR1 KGHDR, CDR2 SFDVKD. Trimming took 6 bases from V and 7 from J; bases not matched to a gene: 8. This CDR3 reads CATSLAGASSNEQFF. The CDR3 DNA sequence: TGTGCCACCAGTCTAGCGGGAGCATCGTCGAATGAGCAGTTCTTC.

This chain joins TRBV11-2 and TRBJ2-7; 15 bases agree with TRBD2. Germline V gene lookup returns CDR1 SGHAT and CDR2 FQNNGV. With 5 bases clipped from V and 3 bases from J, the junction kept 14 bases outside the gene matches. The CDR3 contains 19 residues. The CDR3 DNA reads TGTGCCAGCAGCACGGGACTAGCGGGAGGAACTCATCCGGGCTACGAGCAGTACTTC. This codes for CASSTGLAGGTHPGYEQYF.

This chain links TRBV11-2 with TRBJ2-3, with TRBD1 as a possible D gene (6 bases). Germline CDR1 reads SGHAT; CDR2 reads FQNNGV. There are 13 residues in the CDR3. V lost 6 bases and J lost 9, with 16 bases in between. The chain's CDR3 is CASSPPGTGTQYF. The CDR3 nucleotides read TGTGCCAGCAGTCCGCCCGGCACAGGGACGCAGTATTTT.

This clonotype has more than one count but fewer than ten. This chain joins TRBV20-1 and TRBJ2-2; 9 nucleotides match TRBD2. The CDR3 runs to 16 residues. V trimming: 0 bases; J trimming: 6 bases; junction bases outside the gene matches: 8. Germline assignment: CDR1 DFQATT and CDR2 SNEGSKA (reference sequence). The CDR3 DNA reads TGCAGTGCTAGAGATTTCGGGCTAGCGGGATCCGGGGAGCTGTTTTTT. Its protein is CSARDFGLAGSGELFF.

This chain uses TRBV4-3 with TRBJ1-5; TRBD1 aligns across 7 bases. V trimming: 3 bases; J trimming: 0 bases; junction bases outside the gene matches: 11. The CDR3 runs 18 residues. CDR1 is LGHNA, CDR2 YSLEER, per germline. The CDR3 loop reads CASSQELDRYNSNQPQHF. CDR3 DNA: TGCGCCAGCAGCCAGGAGCTGGACAGGTACAATAGCAATCAGCCCCAGCATTTT.

This clonotype was observed a handful of times. V gene TRBV6-2 or TRBV6-3 combines with J gene TRBJ2-1, with D tentatively TRBD1 (8 bases). From germline, CDR1 is MNHEY and CDR2 SVGEGT. The length of the CDR3 is 15 residues. The V end was cut by 4 bases, the J end by 4 bases, with 14 bases between. The CDR3 spells CASSWTGRGYNEQFF. Here the CDR3 DNA reads TGTGCCAGCAGTTGGACAGGGAGGGGTTACAATGAGCAGTTCTTC.

The rearrangement links TRBV2 to TRBJ2-7; 9 nucleotides align to TRBD1. Germline V gives CDR1 SNHLY, CDR2 FYNNEI. V was clipped by 3 bases and J by 3 bases; unmatched bases: 15. The CDR3 spans 18 residues. CDR3 sequence (DNA): TGTGCCAGCAGTGAGAGACCGGGACAGGGTCTTACTTTCTACGAGCAGTACTTC. It translates to CASSERPGQGLTFYEQYF.

This clonotype appeared a few times. The rearrangement links TRBV3-1 to TRBJ2-1, with no clear D. V lost 0 bases to trimming and J lost 7 bases, with 10 bases between them. This CDR3 spans 14 amino acids. CDR1 is LGHDT, CDR2 YNNKEL, per germline (reference sequence). Here the CDR3 reads CASSQDLSGNEQFF. The CDR3 region has the DNA TGTGCCAGCAGCCAAGATCTAAGTGGGAATGAGCAGTTCTTC.

This clonotype was seen ten or more times. This chain links TRBV12-3 or TRBV12-4 with TRBJ2-6; D is undetermined. Deletions cut 3 bases from V and 0 bases from J, with 12 bases between. The CDR3 extends over 17 amino acids. The CDR3 protein is CASSFLGTSSGANVLTF. CDR3 DNA: TGTGCCAGCAGTTTCCTCGGAACTTCCTCTGGGGCCAACGTCCTGACTTTC.

The chain carries TRBV6-1 and TRBJ2-1; 7 bases fit TRBD2. Per germline, CDR1 MNHNS and CDR2 SASEGT. This CDR3 has 16 residues. V lost 6 bases to trimming and J lost 9 bases; unmatched junction nucleotides: 17. DNA for the CDR3: TGTGCCAGCAGCCGGGAAAGGGCGGGAGTGGATGCTGAGCAGTTCTTC. As protein: CASSRERAGVDAEQFF.

This clonotype was seen at least ten times. V and J are TRBV3-1 and TRBJ2-7; TRBD2 agrees at 9 bases. V gave up 1 base and J gave up 6 bases; unmatched junction bases: 4. Per the germline V gene, CDR1 is LGHDT and CDR2 is YNNKEL (reference sequence). This CDR3 contains 14 residues. The CDR3 nucleotides read TGTGCCAGCAGCCAAGCTCCTAGCGGGATCGAGCAGTACTTC. Translating it yields CASSQAPSGIEQYF.

This chain links TRBV28 with TRBJ1-6; 9 positions match TRBD1. CDR1 and CDR2 from the germline V gene are MDHEN and SYDVKM. The CDR3 sequence is 16 residues long. Losses at the gene ends were 6 bases for V and 10 bases for J; bases not matched to a gene: 13. CDR3: CASRESTGGFGSPLHF. DNA of the CDR3: TGTGCCAGCAGGGAATCGACAGGGGGTTTTGGATCACCCCTCCACTTT.

This rearrangement joins TRBV6-5 to TRBJ1-2; unclear D gene. This CDR3 is built from 17 residues. Germline CDR1 is MNHEY and CDR2 is SVGAGI. V lost 0 bases, J lost 2 bases, and 16 bases lay in between. The CDR3: CASSYSSSQDLNYGYTF. The CDR3 DNA reads TGTGCCAGCAGTTACTCGAGTTCTCAAGACCTAAACTATGGCTACACCTTC.

At least ten counts were recorded for this clonotype. This chain links TRBV29-1 with TRBJ1-1; 9 positions match TRBD1. The CDR3 has 12 amino acids. CDR1 SQVTM and CDR2 ANQGSEA come from the germline V gene. The trim removed 6 bases at V and 3 bases at J, leaving 2 bases unmatched. CDR3 sequence: CSVGDRDTEAFF. In DNA, the CDR3 is TGCAGCGTCGGGGACAGGGACACTGAAGCTTTCTTT. The entire variable domain, with the rest obtained from reference TRBV29-1 and TRBJ1-1, is as follows: SAVISQKPSRDICQRGTSLTIQCQVDSQVTMMFWYRQQPGQSLTLIATANQGSEATYESGFVIDKFPISRPNLTFSTLTVSNMSPEDSSIYLCSVGDRDTEAFFGQGTRLTVV.

This clonotype has ten or more counts. The rearrangement joins TRBV11-2 to TRBJ2-5, with TRBD2 as a possible D gene (6 bases). The CDR3 runs 14 residues. The germline CDR1 and CDR2 sequences are SGHAT and FQNNGV. Trimming cost V 3 bases and J 5 bases, with 13 bases left between them. The chain's CDR3 is CASSFYKEGETQYF. The CDR3 DNA follows: TGTGCCAGCAGCTTTTATAAGGAGGGGGAGACCCAGTACTTC.